These T cell receptor beta chains were read from a single sample in a study of blood T cell repertoires in COVID-19. The assay was immunoSEQ multiplex PCR, and TCRdb's table has in-frame clones only and misses some. The table has approximately 230,000 clones, around 84% seen once. Sequenced input: PBMCs or T cells enriched from blood (not recorded which). These receptors originate from a man younger than 35 who had recovered from COVID-19. Each CDR3 is given with its conserved first and last residue. The order of the fields is J gene, V gene, CDR3 protein.

TRBJ2-2 | TRBV4-2 | CASRLGGDTGELFF
TRBJ2-5 | TRBV11-3 | CASRTGFLETQYF
TRBJ1-2 | TRBV5-4 | CASSPGQATYYGYTF
TRBJ2-7 | TRBV6-1 | CASSDREGTYEQYF
TRBJ1-2 | TRBV7-9 | CASSPDRADGYTF
TRBJ1-5 | TRBV5-1 | CASSPTDRNQPQHF
TRBJ2-1 | TRBV5-1 | CASSARSSGHYNEQFF
TRBJ1-1 | TRBV6-5 | CASSYRDRGAEAFF
TRBJ1-1 | TRBV27 | CASSLGLNTEAFF
TRBJ1-1 | TRBV11-2 | CASSTPGQGLRFHTEAFF
TRBJ1-1 | TRBV27 | CASSRRGGLTEAFF
TRBJ1-6 | TRBV5-1 | CASSSRTRSSYNSPLHF
TRBJ1-3 | TRBV5-1 | CASREGSLGNTIYF
TRBJ2-5 | TRBV5-6 | CASSLRTGETQYF
TRBJ2-1 | TRBV12-2 | CASRLGTTGCDEQFF
TRBJ1-5 | TRBV19 | CASFPGQGSYQPQHF
TRBJ1-6 | TRBV27 | CASSPGTTRGALHF
TRBJ2-1 | TRBV27 | CASTTGVNEQFF
TRBJ2-3 | TRBV2 | CASSEGRGRTDTQYF
TRBJ1-2 | TRBV6-2/TRBV6-3 | CASSYPRDRLNYGYTF
TRBJ1-6 | TRBV18 | CASRDRASNSPLHF
TRBJ2-7 | TRBV28 | CASRRQGVYEQYF
TRBJ2-2 | TRBV27 | CATAKGDTGELFF
TRBJ1-2 | TRBV4-1 | CASSPGTGYNYGYTF
TRBJ2-7 | TRBV6-5 | CASSPGFHEQYF
TRBJ1-5 | TRBV30 | CAWSVAANQPQHF
TRBJ2-7 | TRBV6-5 | CASRRTSGIYEQYF
TRBJ2-1 | TRBV5-6 | CASSLVQQGQIYNEQFF
TRBJ2-3 | TRBV7-9 | CASSRSTDTQYF
TRBJ1-2 | TRBV7-8 | CASSPTGHGYTF
TRBJ2-7 | TRBV7-9 | CASSSSWRGFYEQYF
TRBJ1-5 | TRBV5-1 | CASSLGDRANGPQHF
TRBJ2-1 | TRBV28 | CASSPLAGGPSYNEQFF
TRBJ2-1 | TRBV7-9 | CASSFIRLDNEQFF
TRBJ1-6 | TRBV5-1 | CASSLTGALDNSPLHF
TRBJ2-5 | TRBV5-6 | CASSADEGAQYF
TRBJ2-6 | TRBV28 | CASSLGGAGANVLTF
TRBJ2-7 | TRBV5-1 | CASSSPPFYERYF
TRBJ1-2 | TRBV29-1 | CSVLAYGYTF
TRBJ2-2 | TRBV6-1 | CASSETGRDTGELFF